This T cell receptor (beta chain) derives from a study of blood T cells in healthy people across ages. A J-beta primer mix and a sample-barcoded 5' primer were used in a second PCR of roughly 7 to 12 cycles. Template switching added a 12-random-nucleotide identifier to every cDNA molecule. Via MiXCR, TCRdb re-called the 5' RACE reads, giving one row per CDR3 protein. The sample holds a few hundred thousand distinct CDR3 sequences, about 49% seen once. CDR1 SEHNR and CDR2 FQNEAQ come from the germline V gene (reference sequence). The CDR3 covers 15 residues. V lost 3 bases to trimming and J lost 4 bases; unmatched junction nucleotides: 8.

Sequencing was done on a sample of blood. This receptor was identified in a man between 60 and 70 years old in good health. The V and J genes are TRBV7-9 and TRBJ1-2, with TRBD1 matching 7 bases. CDR3 residues: CASSFAPGTAYGYTF. For the CDR3, the DNA is TGTGCCAGCAGCTTCGCTCCCGGGACAGCCTATGGCTACACCTTC. Using reference TRBV7-9 and TRBJ1-2 for the parts outside the CDR3, the full variable domain is DTGVSQNPRHKITKRGQNVTFRCDPISEHNRLYWYRQTLGQGPEFLTYFQNEAQLEKSRLLSDRFSAERPKGSFSTLEIQRTEQGDSAMYLCASSFAPGTAYGYTFGSGTRLTVV.